This TCR beta chain was recorded in a study of blood T cells in healthy people across ages. Study-wide results and limits: Expanded clonotype changes were possibly confounded by unknown donor CMV status.

Primers used in a second PCR of about 6 to 11 cycles were a sample-barcoded 5' primer and a J-beta primer mix. Each of the samples gave a minimum of 3 million paired-end reads that contained CDR3. TCRdb used MiXCR to reprocess the 5' RACE reads, holding one entry per CDR3 protein. The table records about 930,000 distinct CDR3 sequences, 25% to 35% of them present only once. About this clonotype itself: Its specificity is unknown.

Every donor provided roughly 10 milliliters of peripheral blood. Whenever a sample was processed, at least 7 million PBMCs were isolated. This same sample was also taken into another study, of T cells of mothers and their children.

Sequencing used blood. The receptor was derived from a woman in her thirties or forties in good health.

CDR3 coding DNA: TGTGCCAGCAGCTTCAGGGACAGGGCCTGGTGGACGCAGTATTTT. Translation gives CASSFRDRAWWTQYF. The genes are TRBV27 and TRBJ2-3; TRBD1 matches 9 bases. This CDR3 is 15 amino acids long. V shed 6 bases and J 9 bases; nucleotides not matched to a gene: 13. In germline, CDR1 is MNHEY, CDR2 SMNVEV (reference sequence).